This T cell receptor (beta chain) was observed in a study of beta chain features in type 1 diabetes. General study points: Type 1 diabetes patients had VDJ junctions that carried fewer insertions and more deletions. Type 1 diabetes patients had moderately but significantly shorter TCRB CDR3s in all four CD4+ subsets.

Germline V lookup: CDR1 SGHNT, CDR2 YYREEE (reference sequence). V lost 2 bases and J 2 bases, leaving 7 bases between the germline ends. The CDR3 runs to 13 residues. With respect to this clone: The antigen remains unidentified.

Every bit of the isolated RNA underwent reverse transcription, so sequencing read expressed TCRB transcripts. The average output of naive, central memory and regulatory T cell samples was 3 million to 4 million reads. Data came from immunoSEQ multiplex PCR; TCRdb stores just in-frame clones and leaves some out. Of over 200,000 clones listed, roughly a tenth are singletons. The clonotype comes from a man under 40 with type 1 diabetes. The sample was naive CD4+ T cells from blood. V usage is TRBV5-4 and J usage is TRBJ2-5; D not certain. Here the CDR3 reads CASSFARQETQYF. CDR3 DNA sequence: TGTGCCAGCAGCTTCGCCAGACAAGAGACCCAGTACTTC. The full variable domain, its missing parts supplied by reference TRBV5-4 and TRBJ2-5, is ETGVTQSPTHLIKTRGQQVTLRCSSQSGHNTVSWYQQALGQGPQFIFQYYREEENGRGNFPPRFSGLQFPNYSSELNVNALELDDSALYLCASSFARQETQYFGPGTRLLVL.